The 28 T cell receptor beta chains reported below all come from one sample, sequenced in a study of blood T cells in healthy people across ages. For the second PCR, which ran for roughly 6 to 11 cycles, a sample-barcoded 5' primer and a J-beta primer mix were used. TCRdb passed the 5' RACE reads through MiXCR, listing each CDR3 protein once. There are over a million distinct CDR3 sequences in the sample; roughly 59% occur only once, and approximately 7% lies in the top ten. The sequencing sample was made of blood. These receptors all come from a man younger than 35 in good health.

The V gene is TRBV5-5, the J gene TRBJ1-1; D is possibly TRBD1 (5 bases). V was pared by 7 bases and J by 5 bases, with 12 bases between. This CDR3 is built from 12 residues. The V gene's germline CDR1 is SGHKS and CDR2 YYEKEE (reference sequence). The CDR3 here is CASGQGGTEAFF. CDR3 nucleotide sequence: TGTGCCAGCGGTCAGGGAGGGACTGAAGCTTTCTTT.

The chain is built from TRBV7-8 and TRBJ2-5; D is possibly TRBD1 (6 bases). V gave up 1 base and J gave up 11 bases, with 26 bases separating them. Germline loops: CDR1 SGHVS, CDR2 FQNEAQ. This CDR3 has 17 residues. CDR3 sequence (DNA): TGTGCCAGCAGCTTAGATCTTCAGGGGATGGCTGGTAGAGGGCAGTACTTC. Translating gives CASSLDLQGMAGRGQYF.

CDR3 sequence reads: CSARVLVSRDTQYF. The CDR3 region has the DNA TGCAGTGCTAGGGTACTAGTGAGTAGAGATACGCAGTATTTT. The gene calls are TRBV20-1 and TRBJ2-3; D perhaps matches TRBD2 (5 bases). Trimming cost V 3 bases and J 5 bases, with 15 bases left between them. This CDR3 spans 14 amino acids. Germline CDR1 reads DFQATT; CDR2 reads SNEGSKA (reference sequence).

This chain connects TRBV7-2 to TRBJ2-4, with no clear D. V was cut by 5 bases and J by 12 bases, with 17 bases left in between. The V gene's germline CDR1 is SGHTA and CDR2 FQGNSA. The CDR3 length is 13 residues. CDR3 bases: TGTGCCAGCAGCAAATACAACGAAGGGTATCAGTACTTC. Its translation is CASSKYNEGYQYF.

The sample holds one count of this clonotype. The chain combines TRBV18 with TRBJ2-7; D possibly corresponds to TRBD1 (5 bases). The V gene lost 1 base and the J gene lost 3 bases, with 16 bases spanning the gap. The CDR3 has 16 amino acids. CDR1 is KGHSH and CDR2 is LQKENI in the germline V gene. The CDR3 loop reads CASSPRQGRTNYEQYF. In nucleotides, the CDR3 is TGTGCCAGCTCACCACGGCAGGGCAGGACGAACTACGAGCAGTACTTC.

J is TRBJ2-7 and V is TRBV27; 8 nucleotides match TRBD2. This CDR3 contains 15 residues. The V and J ends lost 5 bases and 4 bases, in that order; junction bases with no gene match: 10. Germline-derived CDR1 and CDR2 are MNHEY and SMNVEV (reference sequence). The CDR3 DNA reads TGTGCCAGCAGTCCTCAGAGCGGGAGCCTTTACGAGCAGTACTTC. It codes for CASSPQSGSLYEQYF.

This clonotype showed up just a few times. The J gene is TRBJ1-2, the V gene TRBV4-2; 7 bases line up with TRBD1. CDR1 and CDR2 from the germline V gene are LGHNA and YNFKEQ. After removal of 0 bases from V and 4 bases from J, the junction contained 14 bases not matched to a gene. This CDR3 has 18 residues. CDR3 sequence (DNA): TGTGCCAGCAGCCAAGACCTACCAATTCCGGGACAGACCTATGGCTACACCTTC. Encoded protein: CASSQDLPIPGQTYGYTF.

This chain's CDR3 is CASSEQARISTEAFF. CDR3 in DNA: TGTGCCAGCAGTGAACAAGCGAGGATATCGACTGAAGCTTTCTTT. The chain combines TRBV6-1 with TRBJ1-1; D gene ambiguous. Deletions cut 2 bases from V and 5 bases from J, with 15 bases between. In germline, CDR1 is MNHNS, CDR2 SASEGT. The CDR3 is made up of 15 amino acids.

This rearrangement joins TRBV20-1 to TRBJ2-1, with D perhaps TRBD2 (5 bases). This CDR3 has 16 residues. CDR1 is DFQATT, CDR2 SNEGSKA, per germline (reference sequence). The V gene lost 0 bases and the J gene lost 6 bases, with 18 bases spanning the gap. CDR3 sequence (DNA): TGCAGTGCTAGAGATCCCTTGGGCAGAGGGCGCAATGAGCAGTTCTTC. Residues: CSARDPLGRGRNEQFF.

This clonotype has only one observation. V gene TRBV14 combines with J gene TRBJ2-7, with D possibly TRBD1 on 5 matching bases. Germline-derived CDR1 and CDR2 are SGHDN and FVKESK. Trimming removed 0 bases at V and 5 bases at J, with 14 bases between. This CDR3 has 15 amino acids. The CDR3 DNA follows: TGTGCCAGCAGCCAAGAACAGGCGATCGGCCACGAGCAGTACTTC. Translating it yields CASSQEQAIGHEQYF.

The chain links TRBV6-2 or TRBV6-3 to TRBJ2-7; 14 bases align to TRBD2. The V gene's germline CDR1 is MNHEY and CDR2 SVGEGT. CDR3 size: 15 residues. V shed 2 bases and J 5 bases; nucleotides not matched to a gene: 2. DNA of the CDR3: TGTGCCAGCAGTTACGGGACTAGCGGGAGCGACGAGCAGTACTTC. It encodes CASSYGTSGSDEQYF.

The chain employs TRBV27 and TRBJ1-1; TRBD1 might be the D (5 bases). Per germline, CDR1 MNHEY and CDR2 SMNVEV (reference sequence). The ends were cut back, 4 bases at V and 0 bases at J, with 9 bases in the middle. The CDR3 runs 14 residues. The CDR3 region is CASSWGGLNTEAFF. The CDR3 DNA reads TGTGCCAGCAGTTGGGGGGGATTGAACACTGAAGCTTTCTTT.

This sequence joins TRBV5-6 and TRBJ2-5, with D perhaps TRBD1 (6 bases). The last part of the DNA fits TRBJ2-7 better; the J call may be wrong. Per the germline V gene, CDR1 is SGHDT and CDR2 is YYEEEE. CDR3 size: 14 residues. CDR3 in DNA: TGTGCCAGCAACCAGGACAGCCCGAGGAACGAGCAGTACTTC. Amino acids: CASNQDSPRNEQYF.

This clonotype has just a few counts. The V gene is TRBV20-1, the J gene TRBJ2-1, with D tentatively TRBD2 (6 bases). The ends were cut back, 1 base at V and 7 bases at J, with 14 bases in the middle. Germline V lookup: CDR1 DFQATT, CDR2 SNEGSKA (reference sequence). This CDR3 has 14 amino acids. The CDR3 sequence is CSARADGGRNEQFF. In DNA, the CDR3 is TGCAGTGCTAGAGCAGACGGGGGAAGAAATGAGCAGTTCTTC.

A single count supports this clonotype. The J gene is TRBJ2-2, the V gene TRBV11-2; possible D gene TRBD1, 5 bases. Germline values: CDR1 SGHAT, CDR2 FQNNGV. This CDR3 is 15 amino acids long. With 5 bases removed from V and 0 bases from J, the gap between germline ends came to 10 bases. CDR3 residues: CASSKLTANTGELFF. In nucleotides, the CDR3 is TGTGCCAGCAGCAAACTGACAGCGAACACCGGGGAGCTGTTTTTT.

The chain has TRBV4-1 and TRBJ2-5, with 7 bases matching TRBD2. The tail of the sequence fits TRBJ2-7 better, so the J call may be wrong. Germline values: CDR1 MGHRA, CDR2 YSYEKL. The length of the CDR3 is 12 residues. The CDR3: CASSSRGDEQYF. In nucleotides, the CDR3 is TGCGCCAGCAGCTCCCGGGGGGACGAGCAGTACTTC.

This rearrangement joins TRBV27 to TRBJ2-1; 7 bases agree with TRBD2. The germline V gene encodes CDR1 MNHEY and CDR2 SMNVEV (reference sequence). There are 12 residues in the CDR3. The V gene end was trimmed by 5 bases and the J gene end by 9 bases; junction bases not matched to a gene: 4. The CDR3 coding sequence is TGTGCCAGCAGTCCCGAGCGGGGTGAGCAGTTCTTC. It translates to CASSPERGEQFF.

The table lists this clonotype with a few counts. This sequence joins TRBV7-9 and TRBJ2-1; D perhaps matches TRBD2 (6 bases). The CDR3 is 12 residues long. Germline CDR1 SEHNR, CDR2 FQNEAQ (reference sequence). With 1 base removed from V and 9 bases from J, the gap between germline ends came to 7 bases. The CDR3 sequence: CASSLGLVEQFF. CDR3 sequence (DNA): TGTGCCAGCAGCTTAGGACTAGTTGAGCAGTTCTTC.

This clonotype has a handful of counts. This chain joins TRBV5-8 and TRBJ2-3; TRBD1 is a possible D gene (5 bases). CDR1 and CDR2 from the germline V gene are SGHTS and YDEGEE. V dropped 4 bases and J dropped 0 bases, with 12 bases sitting between them. The CDR3 length is 15 residues. In nucleotides, the CDR3 is TGTGCCAGCAGCCGCACAGGTTTTAGCACAGATACGCAGTATTTT. As protein: CASSRTGFSTDTQYF.

This clonotype has just a few counts. The chain carries TRBV7-9 and TRBJ2-1; D unclear. The CDR3 consists of 15 residues. The germline gives CDR1 SEHNR, CDR2 FQNEAQ (reference sequence). Trimming took 1 base from V and 3 from J, leaving 10 bases between them. The CDR3 reads CASSLVSGSYNEQFF. In nucleotides, the CDR3 is TGTGCCAGCAGCTTAGTGTCAGGTAGCTACAATGAGCAGTTCTTC.

This chain links TRBV5-6 with TRBJ2-5; 11 positions agree with TRBD1. Unmatched junction bases numbered 4, after V lost 2 bases and J lost 4 bases. CDR1 and CDR2 (germline): SGHDT, YYEEEE. The CDR3 spans 15 residues. The CDR3 reads CASSFGQGATETQYF. CDR3 nucleotides: TGTGCCAGCAGCTTCGGACAGGGGGCCACAGAGACCCAGTACTTC.

The chain couples TRBV12-5 to TRBJ2-7, with 7 bases matching TRBD1. The DNA end lines up better with TRBJ2-4; the J call may be wrong. The CDR3 contains 14 residues. The germline V gene has CDR1 LGHNT and CDR2 FRNRAP. The CDR3 region is CASGRQGGKNIQYF. DNA of the CDR3: TGTGCTAGTGGTCGACAGGGTGGCAAAAACATTCAGTACTTC.

Only a few counts were recorded for this clonotype. CDR3 amino acids: CSAFDPSTQYF. CDR3 coding DNA: TGCAGTGCTTTCGACCCCAGCACGCAGTATTTT. The J gene is TRBJ2-3, the V gene TRBV20-1; no reliable D call. The V end was cut by 5 bases, the J end by 9 bases, with 12 bases between. Germline CDR1 is DFQATT and CDR2 is SNEGSKA (reference sequence). The CDR3 runs 11 residues.

The chain carries TRBV4-2 and TRBJ1-1, with D tentatively TRBD1 (5 bases). CDR1 is LGHNA and CDR2 is YNFKEQ in the germline V gene. V was cut by 0 bases and J by 1 base, with 12 bases left in between. This CDR3 comprises 16 residues. The CDR3 spells CASSQDLGDGNTEAFF. Here the CDR3 DNA reads TGTGCCAGCAGCCAAGATCTTGGGGACGGGAACACTGAAGCTTTCTTT.

CDR3 sequence: CASSATGSQETQYF. CDR3 nucleotides: TGTGCCAGCAGCGCCACGGGCTCTCAAGAGACCCAGTACTTC. This chain connects TRBV5-4 to TRBJ2-5, with no clear D. Germline CDR1 reads SGHNT; CDR2 reads YYREEE (reference sequence). This CDR3 contains 14 residues. V was clipped by 4 bases and J by 2 bases, with 12 bases between them.

V is TRBV7-9 and J is TRBJ2-2; D assignment may be TRBD1 or TRBD2 (5 bases each). The CDR3 extends over 17 amino acids. Germline V lookup: CDR1 SEHNR, CDR2 FQNEAQ (reference sequence). The ends were cut back, 4 bases at V and 4 bases at J, with 19 bases in the middle. The CDR3 bases are TGTGCCAGCAGCTCAAAAGCGAGCACAGGACTCACCGGGGAGCTGTTTTTT. Its translation: CASSSKASTGLTGELFF.

This chain's CDR3 is CSATLAGDNEQFF. The DNA of the CDR3 is TGCAGTGCTACACTAGCGGGGGACAATGAGCAGTTCTTC. The chain has TRBV20-1 and TRBJ2-1; TRBD2 matches 11 bases. V trimming: 4 bases; J trimming: 5 bases; junction bases outside the gene matches: 1. From germline, CDR1 is DFQATT and CDR2 SNEGSKA (reference sequence). The CDR3 loop spans 13 amino acids.

This clonotype was seen only a few times. The V gene is TRBV11-2, the J gene TRBJ2-3; 7 bases align to TRBD2. The CDR3 has 14 residues. Germline CDR1 and CDR2: SGHAT and FQNNGV. The V segment lost 6 bases and the J segment 7 bases; nucleotides outside the gene matches: 10. In nucleotides, the CDR3 is TGTGCCAGCAGTGCGGGACTAAAAAAGAATACGCAGTATTTT. This codes for CASSAGLKKNTQYF.